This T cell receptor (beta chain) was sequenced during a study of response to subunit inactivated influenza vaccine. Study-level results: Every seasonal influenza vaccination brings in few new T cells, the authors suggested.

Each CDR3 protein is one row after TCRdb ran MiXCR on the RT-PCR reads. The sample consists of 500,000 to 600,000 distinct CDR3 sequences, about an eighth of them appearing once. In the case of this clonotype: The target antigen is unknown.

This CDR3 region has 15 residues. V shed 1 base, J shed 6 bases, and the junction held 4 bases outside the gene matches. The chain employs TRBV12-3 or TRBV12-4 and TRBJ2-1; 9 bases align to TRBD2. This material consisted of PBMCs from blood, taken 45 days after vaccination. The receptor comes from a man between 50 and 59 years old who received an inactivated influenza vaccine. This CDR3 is CASSLEAGGINEQFF. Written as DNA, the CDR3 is TGTGCCAGCAGTTTAGAAGCGGGGGGAATCAATGAGCAGTTCTTC.